Listed below are T cell receptor beta chains from one sample, sequenced in a study of control samples from healthy donors and cancer patients. TCRdb keeps only in-frame clones here, not all; method: immunoSEQ multiplex PCR. The sample consists of 100,000 to 150,000 clones, roughly 92% of them appearing once. The sequencing sample was made of blood. The receptors were sampled from a man aged 18 to 29 in good health. CDR3s include the opening cysteine and the closing phenylalanine or tryptophan. Each record gives: CDR3 length, clone size, J gene, V gene, D gene, CDR3 DNA, CDR3 protein. The D gene is left open where the match is weak. Rows may omit the clone size; those that give it use once, few, many or a size class.

cdr3_length: 17; clone_size: -; j_call: TRBJ2-6; v_call: TRBV5-6; d_call: -; cdr3_nt: TGTGCCAGCAGCCCGACTCGGGGGGCTGGAGGGGCCAACGTCCTGACTTTC; cdr3_aa: CASSPTRGAGGANVLTF
cdr3_length: 13; clone_size: -; j_call: TRBJ1-1; v_call: TRBV7-9; d_call: -; cdr3_nt: TGTGCCAGCAGCTTTACAGCGTCCACTGAAGCTTTCTTT; cdr3_aa: CASSFTASTEAFF
cdr3_length: 15; clone_size: -; j_call: TRBJ2-1; v_call: TRBV27; d_call: -; cdr3_nt: TGTGCCAGCAGCCCTTTCCGTCCCAAAGCGGATGAGCAGTTCTTC; cdr3_aa: CASSPFRPKADEQFF
cdr3_length: 13; clone_size: -; j_call: TRBJ1-1; v_call: TRBV18; d_call: -; cdr3_nt: TGTGCCAGCTCACCTCAGGGTGCAACTGAAGCTTTCTTT; cdr3_aa: CASSPQGATEAFF
cdr3_length: 14; clone_size: -; j_call: TRBJ2-2; v_call: TRBV11-3; d_call: TRBD2; cdr3_nt: TGTGCCAGCAGCTTATCGCGGGGGGCCGGGGAGCTGTTTTTT; cdr3_aa: CASSLSRGAGELFF
cdr3_length: 16; clone_size: -; j_call: TRBJ2-5; v_call: TRBV7-9; d_call: TRBD2; cdr3_nt: TGTGCCAGCAGCTTAGTCCAGCGGGGGGACCAAGAGACCCAGTACTTC; cdr3_aa: CASSLVQRGDQETQYF
cdr3_length: 12; clone_size: -; j_call: TRBJ1-2; v_call: TRBV25-1; d_call: -; cdr3_nt: TGTGCCAGCAGTGACGACGGGGATGGCTACACCTTC; cdr3_aa: CASSDDGDGYTF
cdr3_length: 16; clone_size: -; j_call: TRBJ2-1; v_call: TRBV7-9; d_call: TRBD2; cdr3_nt: TGTGCCAGCAGCACTTTAGCGGGGGGGTTTAACAATGAGCAGTTCTTC; cdr3_aa: CASSTLAGGFNNEQFF
cdr3_length: 13; clone_size: few; j_call: TRBJ1-6; v_call: TRBV6-5; d_call: -; cdr3_nt: TGTGCCAGCAGAGAGACGACGAATTCACCCCTCCACTTT; cdr3_aa: CASRETTNSPLHF
cdr3_length: 16; clone_size: -; j_call: TRBJ1-4; v_call: TRBV4-2; d_call: TRBD1; cdr3_nt: TGTGCCAGCAGCCAAGAGAGGACAGGGACTAATGAAAAACTGTTTTTT; cdr3_aa: CASSQERTGTNEKLFF
cdr3_length: 15; clone_size: -; j_call: TRBJ1-4; v_call: TRBV11-2; d_call: -; cdr3_nt: TGTGCCAGCAGCTTAGATCGTATAGGGAATGAAAAACTGTTTTTT; cdr3_aa: CASSLDRIGNEKLFF
cdr3_length: 17; clone_size: -; j_call: TRBJ2-1; v_call: TRBV9; d_call: TRBD2; cdr3_nt: TGTGCCAGCAGCCGTAGCGGGGGGGGCCTCAACTACAATGAGCAGTTCTTC; cdr3_aa: CASSRSGGGLNYNEQFF
cdr3_length: 12; clone_size: -; j_call: TRBJ2-7; v_call: TRBV11-2; d_call: TRBD1; cdr3_nt: TGTGCCAGCAGCTTAGGGGACAGGGAGGAGTACTTC; cdr3_aa: CASSLGDREEYF
cdr3_length: 12; clone_size: -; j_call: TRBJ2-3; v_call: TRBV12-3/TRBV12-4; d_call: -; cdr3_nt: TGTGCCAGCACGGGGTCCACAGATACGCAGTATTTT; cdr3_aa: CASTGSTDTQYF
cdr3_length: 15; clone_size: -; j_call: TRBJ2-7; v_call: TRBV5-1; d_call: TRBD1; cdr3_nt: TGCGCCAGCAGCTCGCCGGGACAGGGCTCCTACGAGCAGTACTTC; cdr3_aa: CASSSPGQGSYEQYF
cdr3_length: 15; clone_size: -; j_call: TRBJ1-1; v_call: TRBV5-1; d_call: -; cdr3_nt: TGCGCCAGCAGCTTGAGGGGCTATCTCGACACTGAAGCTTTCTTT; cdr3_aa: CASSLRGYLDTEAFF
cdr3_length: 14; clone_size: -; j_call: TRBJ2-5; v_call: TRBV7-9; d_call: TRBD2; cdr3_nt: TGTGCCAGCAGCTCTATAGCGGGGGGGCTGACCCAGTACTTC; cdr3_aa: CASSSIAGGLTQYF
cdr3_length: 13; clone_size: -; j_call: TRBJ1-2; v_call: TRBV9; d_call: -; cdr3_nt: TGTGCCAGCAGCCCCCCCCAGGGCCAGGGCTACACCTTC; cdr3_aa: CASSPPQGQGYTF
cdr3_length: 15; clone_size: -; j_call: TRBJ2-1; v_call: TRBV5-1; d_call: -; cdr3_nt: TGCGCCAGCAGCTTGGTGGGGACGTCCTACAATGAGCAGTTCTTC; cdr3_aa: CASSLVGTSYNEQFF
cdr3_length: 14; clone_size: few; j_call: TRBJ1-4; v_call: TRBV6-5; d_call: TRBD1; cdr3_nt: TGTGCCAGCAGACCGAACAGGGGTAATGAAAAACTGTTTTTT; cdr3_aa: CASRPNRGNEKLFF